The clone carrying this TCR beta chain was observed a handful of times. Trimming cost V 0 bases and J 7 bases, with 18 bases left between them. The CDR3 loop spans 16 amino acids. CDR1 MNHEY and CDR2 SVGAGI come from the germline V gene. The sample comes from a study of response to subunit inactivated influenza vaccine. TCRdb called the RT-PCR reads again in MiXCR, with one record for every CDR3 protein. This table has hundreds of thousands of distinct CDR3 sequences, approximately 10% appearing once. The chain links TRBV6-5 to TRBJ2-5, with D hard to call. This specimen was PBMCs from blood, taken about 40 days after vaccination. The sequence came from a man aged 45-60 years who received an inactivated influenza vaccine. The CDR3 reads CASSYSILDPWRTQYF. The DNA of the CDR3 is TGTGCCAGCAGTTACTCGATACTGGACCCGTGGCGGACCCAGTACTTC.